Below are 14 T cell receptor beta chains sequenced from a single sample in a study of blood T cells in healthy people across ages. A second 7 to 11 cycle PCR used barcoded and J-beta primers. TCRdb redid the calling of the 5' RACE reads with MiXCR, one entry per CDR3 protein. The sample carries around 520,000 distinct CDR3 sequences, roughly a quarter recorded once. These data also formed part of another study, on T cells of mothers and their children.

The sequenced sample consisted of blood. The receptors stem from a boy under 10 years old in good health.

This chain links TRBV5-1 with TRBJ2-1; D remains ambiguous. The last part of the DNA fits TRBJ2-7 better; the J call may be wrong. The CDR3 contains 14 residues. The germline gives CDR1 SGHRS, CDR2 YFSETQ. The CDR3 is CASSLGRPPFEQYF. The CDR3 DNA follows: TGCGCCAGCAGCCTGGGCCGCCCGCCTTTCGAGCAGTACTTC.

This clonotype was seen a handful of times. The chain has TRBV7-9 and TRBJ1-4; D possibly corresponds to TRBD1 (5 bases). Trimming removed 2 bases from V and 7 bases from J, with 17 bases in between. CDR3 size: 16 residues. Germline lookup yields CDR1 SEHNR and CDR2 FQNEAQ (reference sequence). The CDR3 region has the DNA TGTGCCAGCAGCTTAATTTGGGACGGTAGGACTGAAAAACTGTTTTTT. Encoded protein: CASSLIWDGRTEKLFF.

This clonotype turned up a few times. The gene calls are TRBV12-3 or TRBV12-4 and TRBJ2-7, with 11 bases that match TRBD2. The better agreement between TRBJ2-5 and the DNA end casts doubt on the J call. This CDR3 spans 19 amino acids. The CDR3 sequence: CASSLALASGRMTGETQYF. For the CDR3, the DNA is TGTGCCAGCAGTTTAGCGCTGGCTAGCGGGAGGATGACGGGAGAGACCCAGTACTTC.

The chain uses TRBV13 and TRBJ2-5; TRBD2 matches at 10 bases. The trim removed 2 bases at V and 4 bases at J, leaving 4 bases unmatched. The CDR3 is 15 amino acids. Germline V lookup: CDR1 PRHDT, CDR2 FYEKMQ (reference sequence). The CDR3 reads CASSLQRGGRETQYF. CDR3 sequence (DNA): TGTGCCAGCAGCTTACAGCGGGGGGGCCGAGAGACCCAGTACTTC.

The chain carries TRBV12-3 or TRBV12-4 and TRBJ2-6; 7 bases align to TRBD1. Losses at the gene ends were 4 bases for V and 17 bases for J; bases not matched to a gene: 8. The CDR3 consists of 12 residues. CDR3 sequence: CASSSLQTGLTF. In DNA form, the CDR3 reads TGTGCCAGCAGTTCCCTCCAGACAGGGTTGACTTTC.

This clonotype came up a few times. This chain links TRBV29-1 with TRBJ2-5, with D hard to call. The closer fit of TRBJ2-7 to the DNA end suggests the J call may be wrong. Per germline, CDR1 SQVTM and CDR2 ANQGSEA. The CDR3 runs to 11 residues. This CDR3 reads CSAFYRYEQYF. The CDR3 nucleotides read TGCAGCGCATTTTACCGGTACGAGCAGTACTTC.

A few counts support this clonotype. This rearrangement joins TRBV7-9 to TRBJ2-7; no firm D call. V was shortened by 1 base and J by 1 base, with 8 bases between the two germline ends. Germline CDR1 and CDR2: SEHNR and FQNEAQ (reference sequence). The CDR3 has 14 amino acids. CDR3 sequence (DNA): TGTGCCAGCAGCTTAGTGGAGAGTTCCTACGAGCAGTACTTC. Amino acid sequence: CASSLVESSYEQYF. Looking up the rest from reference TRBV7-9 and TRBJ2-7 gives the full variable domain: DTGVSQNPRHKITKRGQNVTFRCDPISEHNRLYWYRQTLGQGPEFLTYFQNEAQLEKSRLLSDRFSAERPKGSFSTLEIQRTEQGDSAMYLCASSLVESSYEQYFGPGTRLTVT.

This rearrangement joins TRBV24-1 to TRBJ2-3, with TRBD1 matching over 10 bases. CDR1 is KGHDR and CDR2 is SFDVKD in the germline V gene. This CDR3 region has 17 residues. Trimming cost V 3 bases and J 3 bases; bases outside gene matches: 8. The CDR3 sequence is CATSDPPGQGHTDTQYF. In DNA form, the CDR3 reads TGTGCCACCAGTGATCCCCCGGGACAGGGGCATACAGATACGCAGTATTTT.

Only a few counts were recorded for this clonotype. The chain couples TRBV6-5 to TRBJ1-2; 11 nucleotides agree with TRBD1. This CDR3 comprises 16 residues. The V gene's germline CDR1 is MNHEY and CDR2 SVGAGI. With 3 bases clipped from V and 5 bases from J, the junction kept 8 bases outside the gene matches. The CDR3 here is CASSYRTGGTWYGYTF. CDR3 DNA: TGTGCCAGCAGTTATCGGACAGGGGGCACTTGGTATGGCTACACCTTC.

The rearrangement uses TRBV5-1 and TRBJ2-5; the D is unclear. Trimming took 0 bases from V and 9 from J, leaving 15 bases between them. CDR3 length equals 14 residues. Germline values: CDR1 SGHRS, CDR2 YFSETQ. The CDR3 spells CASSLEAMGGSQYF. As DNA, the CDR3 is TGCGCCAGCAGCTTGGAAGCAATGGGCGGCTCCCAGTACTTC.

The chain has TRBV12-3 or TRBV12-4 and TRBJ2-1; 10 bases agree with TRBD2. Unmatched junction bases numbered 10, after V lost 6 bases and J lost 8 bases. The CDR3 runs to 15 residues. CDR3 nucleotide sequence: TGTGCCAGCAGACGTAGCGGGGGGCCATTCGATGAGCAGTTCTTC. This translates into CASRRSGGPFDEQFF.

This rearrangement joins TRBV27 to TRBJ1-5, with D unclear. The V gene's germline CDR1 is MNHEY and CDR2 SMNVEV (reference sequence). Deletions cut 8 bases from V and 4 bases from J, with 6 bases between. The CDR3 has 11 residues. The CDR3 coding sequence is TGTGCCAGCGGAATAAATCAGCCCCAGCATTTT. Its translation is CASGINQPQHF.

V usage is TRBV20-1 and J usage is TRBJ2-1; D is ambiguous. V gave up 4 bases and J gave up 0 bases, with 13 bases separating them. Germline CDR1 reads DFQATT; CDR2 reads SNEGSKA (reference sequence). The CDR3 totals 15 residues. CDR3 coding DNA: TGCAGTGCTACAAGGTCTGGACGCTCCTACAATGAGCAGTTCTTC. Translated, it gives CSATRSGRSYNEQFF.

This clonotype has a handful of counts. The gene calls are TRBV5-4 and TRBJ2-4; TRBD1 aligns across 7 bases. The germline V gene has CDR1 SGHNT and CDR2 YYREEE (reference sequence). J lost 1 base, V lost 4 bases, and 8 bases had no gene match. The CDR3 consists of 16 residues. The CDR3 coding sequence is TGTGCCAGCAGCCTGAAGGGGGCTGGGGCCAAAAACATTCAGTACTTC. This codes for CASSLKGAGAKNIQYF.